These 17 T cell receptor beta chains originate from one sample sequenced in a study of breast tumors, draining lymph nodes, adjacent tissues. Axillary draining lymph nodes of breast cancer patients supplied the node samples. Each CDR3 protein is one row after TCRdb ran MiXCR on the multiplex PCR reads. This table has about 300,000 distinct CDR3 sequences, about 33% appearing once. Material: axillary lymph node tissue. These receptor sequences come from a female donor with breast cancer. Some clones in this sample may be carry-over from other donors' samples.

The V and J genes are TRBV7-9 and TRBJ2-5; the match to TRBD2 covers 8 bases. The CDR3 sequence is 15 residues long. Germline CDR1 and CDR2: SEHNR and FQNEAQ (reference sequence). Losses at the gene ends were 4 bases for V and 0 bases for J; bases not matched to a gene: 4. The DNA for the CDR3 is TGTGCCAGCAGCTCGATTAGCGGGAACCAAGAGACCCAGTACTTC. As protein: CASSSISGNQETQYF.

This clonotype was detected many times. The genes are TRBV7-9 and TRBJ2-5; no firm D call. Germline CDR1 reads SEHNR; CDR2 reads FQNEAQ (reference sequence). Trimming removed 1 base at V and 5 bases at J, with 2 bases between. This CDR3 comprises 11 residues. The DNA for the CDR3 is TGTGCCAGCAGCTTAGTCGAGACCCAGTACTTC. As protein: CASSLVETQYF.

Of note for this clonotype: A read error may be the cause here, since a much bigger clone is one base away. The J gene is TRBJ2-3, the V gene TRBV6-6, with 9 bases aligning to TRBD1. Germline V gene sequence: CDR1 MNHNY, CDR2 SVGAGI (reference sequence). The CDR3 runs 16 residues. V gave up 5 bases and J gave up 4 bases; unmatched junction bases: 10. The CDR3 here is CASSHGRQGVADTQYF. For the CDR3, the DNA is TGTGCCAGCAGTCACGGAAGACAGGGGGTAGCAGATACGCAGTATTTT.

The chain links TRBV20-1 to TRBJ2-3, with TRBD1 as a possible D gene (5 bases). Trimming took 2 bases from V and 6 from J, leaving 9 bases between them. Germline CDR1 is DFQATT and CDR2 is SNEGSKA (reference sequence). This CDR3 has 12 amino acids. The CDR3, as DNA: TGCAGTGCTAGATCACCAGGGGATACGCAGTATTTT. Encoded protein: CSARSPGDTQYF.

This clonotype was detected many times. The chain has TRBV11-2 and TRBJ2-1; 7 nucleotides line up with TRBD2. J lost 5 bases, V lost 2 bases, and 3 bases had no gene match. This CDR3 has 14 residues. CDR1 is SGHAT and CDR2 is FQNNGV in the germline V gene. The CDR3 region is CASSLSSGHNEQFF. The CDR3 region has the DNA TGTGCCAGCAGCTTAAGTAGCGGGCACAATGAGCAGTTCTTC.

This clonotype is medium-sized (0.01 to 0.1%) within its sample. V and J are TRBV14 and TRBJ1-4; D not certain. The CDR3 contains 13 residues. Trimming cost V 1 base and J 5 bases, with 5 bases left between them. Germline values: CDR1 SGHDN, CDR2 FVKESK. CDR3 residues: CASSQVGNEKLFF. In DNA, the CDR3 is TGTGCCAGCAGCCAAGTAGGGAATGAAAAACTGTTTTTT.

The chain has TRBV6-1 and TRBJ1-2; TRBD1 matches 8 bases. From germline, CDR1 is MNHNS and CDR2 SASEGT. J was trimmed by 7 bases and V by 7 bases; bases with no gene match: 8. The CDR3 has 13 amino acids. DNA for the CDR3: TGTGCCAGCACTAGAGCAGGGGGCGGTGGCTACACCTTC. This codes for CASTRAGGGGYTF.

This clonotype was seen at least ten times. The chain has TRBV25-1 and TRBJ2-4; 8 nucleotides line up with TRBD1. Germline trimming cut 2 bases from V and 3 bases from J; bases unmatched to any gene: 9. Germline V gene sequence: CDR1 MGHDK, CDR2 SYGVNS. The CDR3 is 17 residues long. The CDR3 sequence is CASSELGTGGGKNIQYF. The DNA of the CDR3 is TGTGCCAGCAGTGAACTGGGGACAGGAGGGGGCAAAAACATTCAGTACTTC.

To note about this clonotype: One base away lies a much larger clone, so this may be a sequencing read error. The genes are TRBV11-1 and TRBJ2-7, with 11 bases fitting TRBD2. Germline V CDR1 and CDR2: SGHAT, FQDESV (reference sequence). The junction had 4 bases not matched to a gene; V was cut back by 4 bases and J by 2 bases. CDR3 length: 15 residues. The CDR3 reads CASSSTSGAPYEQYF. The CDR3 region has the DNA TGTGCCAGCAGCTCGACTAGCGGGGCCCCCTACGAGCAGTACTTC.

This clonotype was found many times. V and J are TRBV2 and TRBJ2-7; D is unresolved. The length of the CDR3 is 13 residues. V was cut by 10 bases and J by 3 bases, with 16 bases left in between. In germline, CDR1 is SNHLY, CDR2 FYNNEI. CDR3 bases: TGTGCCACCAGGTGGGGAAAAGGCTACGAGCAGTACTTC. Protein: CATRWGKGYEQYF.

To note about this clonotype: It may be a read error: a sequence one base away is much more abundant. V gene TRBV11-2 combines with J gene TRBJ2-5; D is perhaps TRBD2 (5 bases). V was trimmed by 0 bases and J by 6 bases, leaving 17 bases between them. This CDR3 spans 16 amino acids. Per germline, CDR1 SGHAT and CDR2 FQNNGV. This CDR3 reads CASSLENSARNKTQYF. The CDR3 DNA follows: TGTGCCAGCAGCTTAGAGAATAGCGCGAGAAACAAGACCCAGTACTTC. Combining the CDR3 with reference TRBV11-2 and TRBJ2-5 gives the whole variable domain EAGVAQSPRYKIIEKRQSVAFWCNPISGHATLYWYQQILGQGPKLLIQFQNNGVVDDSQLPKDRFSAERLKGVDSTLKIQPAKLEDSAVYLCASSLENSARNKTQYFGPGTRLLVL.

CDR3 protein: CATSRGLAGQETQYF. The DNA of the CDR3 is TGTGCCACCAGCAGGGGACTAGCGGGACAAGAGACCCAGTACTTC. The rearrangement links TRBV15 to TRBJ2-5; 13 bases agree with TRBD2. The CDR3 length is 15 residues. V shed 3 bases and J 2 bases; nucleotides not matched to a gene: 0. Germline CDR1 reads LNHNV; CDR2 reads YYDKDF (reference sequence).

This chain uses TRBV19 with TRBJ1-6; D possibly corresponds to TRBD1 (5 bases). Trimming took off 1 base at V and 1 base at J, with 14 bases between the two ends. Germline CDR1 reads LNHDA; CDR2 reads SQIVND (reference sequence). This CDR3 is built from 18 residues. CDR3 residues: CASSIAHGGDSYNSPLHF. The CDR3 DNA reads as TGTGCCAGTAGTATAGCTCACGGGGGTGATTCCTATAATTCACCCCTCCACTTT.

This clonotype was detected many times. The chain carries TRBV7-9 and TRBJ2-7; TRBD1 matches 10 bases. Germline trimming cut 5 bases from V and 3 bases from J; bases unmatched to any gene: 4. Germline V gives CDR1 SEHNR, CDR2 FQNEAQ (reference sequence). CDR3 length: 14 residues. DNA for the CDR3: TGTGCCAGCAGCCCGGGACAGGGGCTCTACGAGCAGTACTTC. It is translated as CASSPGQGLYEQYF.

This clonotype was picked up a small number of times. This may come from a read error, since a much larger clone is one base off. The V and J genes are TRBV20-1 and TRBJ2-1; TRBD2 matches at 9 bases. CDR1 DFQATT and CDR2 SNEGSKA come from the germline V gene (reference sequence). The CDR3 contains 14 residues. Losses at the gene ends were 1 base for V and 9 bases for J; bases not matched to a gene: 7. CDR3 sequence (DNA): TGCAGTGCTAGAGCCCTAGCGGGAATCACTGAGCAGTTCTTC. Its protein is CSARALAGITEQFF.

This chain uses TRBV28 with TRBJ1-6; D remains unclear. Germline lookup yields CDR1 MDHEN and CDR2 SYDVKM. The CDR3 length is 15 residues. V lost 4 bases to trimming and J lost 11 bases, with 18 bases between them. CDR3 residues: CASSSDSGPGAPLHF. CDR3 coding DNA: TGTGCCAGCAGTTCCGACTCAGGTCCCGGGGCACCCCTCCACTTT.

The V call is TRBV5-5, the J call TRBJ1-2; tentatively, D is TRBD1 (6 bases). The CDR3 has 15 amino acids. Germline assignment: CDR1 SGHKS and CDR2 YYEKEE (reference sequence). With 1 base removed from V and 3 bases from J, the gap between germline ends came to 13 bases. The CDR3 nucleotides are TGTGCCAGCAGCTTGTTTGGGGGGCAGCACTATGGCTACACCTTC. Its translation is CASSLFGGQHYGYTF.